Listed below are T cell receptor beta chains from one sample, sequenced in a study of T-cell memory formation after mild COVID-19. TCRdb called the 5' RACE reads again in MiXCR, with one record for every CDR3 protein. The sample has more than 100,000 distinct CDR3 sequences, roughly 6% seen once. Sequencing was performed on PBMCs or a T cell subset sorted from them (not recorded which). Receptors originate from an adult woman who had mild COVID-19 (a few samples of this study predate the infection). Cell type and time point are not known. CDR3s include the opening cysteine and the closing phenylalanine or tryptophan. A D gene is named only where the DNA matches it firmly. Clone size appears in some rows only: once, few, many, or a class for an expanded clone.

CDR3,DNA,J,size,D,V
CASSKGGMQETQYF,TGTGCCAGCAGCAAAGGGGGCATGCAAGAGACCCAGTACTTC,TRBJ2-5,few,NA,TRBV21-1
CASSETSGRANEQFF,TGTGCCAGCAGCGAAACTAGCGGGAGGGCAAATGAGCAGTTCTTC,TRBJ2-1,NA,TRBD2,TRBV7-2
CASSEALEIYEQYF,TGTGCCAGCAGTGAAGCGCTAGAGATCTACGAGCAGTACTTC,TRBJ2-7,NA,NA,TRBV2
CASSRHNEKLFF,TGTGCCAGCAGCCGTCATAATGAAAAACTGTTTTTT,TRBJ1-4,NA,NA,TRBV7-9
CAISPVGIAKNIQYF,TGTGCCATCAGTCCCGTCGGGATTGCCAAAAACATTCAGTACTTC,TRBJ2-4,few,NA,TRBV10-3
CASSPREGAEQYF,TGTGCCAGCAGCCCTAGGGAGGGAGCCGAGCAGTACTTC,TRBJ2-7,many,TRBD2,TRBV12-3/TRBV12-4
CSSDRTSVNNEQFF,TGCAGCTCCGACAGGACTAGCGTCAACAATGAGCAGTTCTTC,TRBJ2-1,few,TRBD2,TRBV29-1
CASSRQLETEAFF,TGTGCCAGCTCACGGCAACTCGAGACTGAAGCTTTCTTT,TRBJ1-1,NA,NA,TRBV18
CASSLQGATNEKLFF,TGCGCCAGCAGCTTACAGGGTGCAACTAATGAAAAACTGTTTTTT,TRBJ1-4,NA,NA,TRBV5-1
CASSPVQGYEQYF,TGTGCCAGCAGCCCGGTACAGGGATACGAGCAGTACTTC,TRBJ2-7,NA,NA,TRBV7-2
CASSLGGQTYEQYF,TGTGCCAGCAGCCTCGGTGGGCAAACCTACGAGCAGTACTTC,TRBJ2-7,few,NA,TRBV7-9